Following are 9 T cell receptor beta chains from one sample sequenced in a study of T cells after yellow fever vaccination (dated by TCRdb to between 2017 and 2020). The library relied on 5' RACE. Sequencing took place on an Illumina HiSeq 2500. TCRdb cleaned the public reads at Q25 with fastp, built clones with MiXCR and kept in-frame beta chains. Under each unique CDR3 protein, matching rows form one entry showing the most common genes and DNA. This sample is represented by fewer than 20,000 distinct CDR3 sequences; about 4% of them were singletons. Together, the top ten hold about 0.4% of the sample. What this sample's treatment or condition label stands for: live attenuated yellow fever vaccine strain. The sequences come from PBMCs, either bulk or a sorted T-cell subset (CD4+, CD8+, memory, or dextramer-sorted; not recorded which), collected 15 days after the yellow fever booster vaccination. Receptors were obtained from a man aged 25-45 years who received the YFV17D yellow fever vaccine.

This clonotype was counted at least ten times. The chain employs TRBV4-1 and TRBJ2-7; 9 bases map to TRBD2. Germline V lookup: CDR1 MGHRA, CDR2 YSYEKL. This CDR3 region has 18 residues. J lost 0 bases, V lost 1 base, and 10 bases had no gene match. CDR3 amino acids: CASSQAPPSGGSSYEQYF. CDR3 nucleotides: TGCGCCAGCAGCCAAGCTCCACCGAGCGGGGGGAGCTCCTACGAGCAGTACTTC.

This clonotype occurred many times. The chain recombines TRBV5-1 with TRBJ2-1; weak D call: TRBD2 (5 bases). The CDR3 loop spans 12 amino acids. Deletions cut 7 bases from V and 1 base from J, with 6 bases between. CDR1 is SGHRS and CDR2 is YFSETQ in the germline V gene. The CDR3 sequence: CASSGSYNEQFF. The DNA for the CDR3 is TGCGCCAGCTCGGGGTCCTACAATGAGCAGTTCTTC.

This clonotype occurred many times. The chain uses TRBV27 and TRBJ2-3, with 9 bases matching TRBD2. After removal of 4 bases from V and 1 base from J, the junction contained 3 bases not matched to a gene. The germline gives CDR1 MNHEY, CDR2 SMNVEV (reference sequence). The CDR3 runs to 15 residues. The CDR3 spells CASSSLAGGTDTQYF. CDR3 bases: TGTGCCAGCAGTTCGTTAGCGGGAGGCACAGATACGCAGTATTTT.

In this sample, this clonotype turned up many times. The CDR3 region has the DNA TGTGCCAGCAGTTTATCAAGTACTAGCGGGGGAGAGACCCAGTACTTC. Translated, it gives CASSLSSTSGGETQYF. The gene calls are TRBV27 and TRBJ2-5; TRBD2 matches 11 bases. Germline V gives CDR1 MNHEY, CDR2 SMNVEV (reference sequence). The CDR3 runs 16 residues. The trim removed 0 bases at V and 4 bases at J, leaving 4 bases unmatched.

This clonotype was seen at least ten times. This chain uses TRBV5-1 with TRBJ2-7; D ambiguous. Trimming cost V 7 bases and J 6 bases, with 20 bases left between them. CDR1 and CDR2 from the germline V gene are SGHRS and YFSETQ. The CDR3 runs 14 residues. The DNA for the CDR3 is TGCGCCAGCTCCGCGTCGGTGACGGGCTCCGAGCAGTACTTC. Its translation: CASSASVTGSEQYF.

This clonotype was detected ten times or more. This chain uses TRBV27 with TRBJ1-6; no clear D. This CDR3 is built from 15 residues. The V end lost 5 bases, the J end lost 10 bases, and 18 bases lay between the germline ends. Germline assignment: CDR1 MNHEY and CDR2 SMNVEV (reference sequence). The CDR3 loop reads CASSPRHADKSPLHF. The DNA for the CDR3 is TGTGCCAGCAGTCCGAGGCATGCCGACAAATCACCCCTCCACTTT.

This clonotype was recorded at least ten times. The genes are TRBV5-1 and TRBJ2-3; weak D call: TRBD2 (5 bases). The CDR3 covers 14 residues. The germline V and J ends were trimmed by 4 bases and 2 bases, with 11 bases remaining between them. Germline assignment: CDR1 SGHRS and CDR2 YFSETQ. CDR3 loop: CASSRTDLTDTQYF. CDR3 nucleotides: TGCGCCAGCAGCCGGACTGATCTCACAGATACGCAGTATTTT.

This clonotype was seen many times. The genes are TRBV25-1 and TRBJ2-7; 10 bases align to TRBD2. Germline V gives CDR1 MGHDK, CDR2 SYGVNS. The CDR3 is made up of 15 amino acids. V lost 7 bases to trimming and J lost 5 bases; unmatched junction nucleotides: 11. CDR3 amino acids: CASNAASSGSDEQYF. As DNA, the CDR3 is TGTGCCAGCAACGCAGCGTCTAGCGGGAGCGACGAGCAGTACTTC.

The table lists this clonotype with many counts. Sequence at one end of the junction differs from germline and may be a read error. CDR3 in amino acids: CASSLAAGGTGAQVF. In nucleotides, the CDR3 is TGTGCCAGCAGCTTGGCGGCTGGGGGGACAGGGGCTCAAGTCTTC. The V gene is TRBV5-4, the J gene TRBJ2-1; 10 bases map to TRBD1. Germline V gives CDR1 SGHNT, CDR2 YYREEE (reference sequence). CDR3 size: 15 residues.